This T cell receptor (beta chain) emerged from a study of regulatory T cells in long-lasting Graves disease. This clonotype showed up many times. Time point here: newly diagnosed GD, antithyroid drugs for less than 3 months. There was RNA extracted from PBMCs, and the TCR library was made from it. Germline loops: CDR1 KGHSH, CDR2 LQKENI. CDR3 length: 16 amino acids. Trimming left V 4 bases short and J 0 bases short, with 13 bases between. Researchers made TCR beta libraries by using iRepertoire HTBI primers and running Arm-PCR on CDR3 regions. MiXCR was run by TCRdb on the multiplex PCR reads, yielding one entry per CDR3 protein. The sample lists about 470,000 distinct CDR3 sequences; around 15% were seen once. These same data were also listed under a study on T cells in Graves' hyperthyroidism and ophthalmopathy.

The V and J genes are TRBV18 and TRBJ2-1, with D possibly matching TRBD1 (5 bases). The origin of this receptor is a man between 35 and 55 years old with Graves disease. The starting material was peripheral blood mononuclear cells (PBMCs), obtained at new diagnosis, from a patient treated with antithyroid drugs. CDR3 coding DNA: TGTGCCAGCTCACAGACGAGACAGAGCTCCTACAATGAGCAGTTCTTC. It yields the protein CASSQTRQSSYNEQFF.